The 23 T cell receptor beta chains in this list originate from one sample, sequenced in a study of T-cell memory formation after mild COVID-19. Using its own MiXCR run on the 5' RACE reads, TCRdb lists one record per CDR3 protein. The sample holds around 320,000 distinct CDR3 sequences, 13% to 15% seen once. Sequenced material: PBMCs or a T cell subset sorted from them (not recorded which). The receptor source for this set is a man between 18 and 35 years old who had mild COVID-19 (a few samples of this study predate the infection). Cell type and time point are not known.

The rearrangement links TRBV18 to TRBJ1-2; D call uncertain. V lost 3 bases and J lost 0, with 8 bases in between. CDR3 length: 14 residues. Per the germline V gene, CDR1 is KGHSH and CDR2 is LQKENI. CDR3 protein: CASSPNGANYGYTF. As DNA, the CDR3 is TGTGCCAGCTCACCTAACGGGGCTAACTATGGCTACACCTTC.

V is TRBV10-3 and J is TRBJ2-5; D is perhaps TRBD2 (5 bases). Germline values: CDR1 ENHRY, CDR2 SYGVKD. The CDR3 covers 13 residues. Trimming left V 4 bases short and J 5 bases short, with 11 bases between. The CDR3 bases are TGTGCCATCAGTGTGTCGGGATCGGAGACCCAGTACTTC. It is translated as CAISVSGSETQYF.

The CDR3 here is CASSLVVRGGTDTQYF. In DNA, the CDR3 is TGTGCCAGCAGCTTAGTAGTCAGGGGAGGCACAGATACGCAGTATTTT. The chain links TRBV7-8 to TRBJ2-3; D possibly corresponds to TRBD1 (6 bases). V gave up 1 base and J gave up 1 base, with 12 bases separating them. Germline values: CDR1 SGHVS, CDR2 FQNEAQ. The CDR3 loop spans 16 amino acids.

The chain recombines TRBV5-1 with TRBJ1-2; D is perhaps TRBD1 (6 bases). CDR3 length: 15 amino acids. V was clipped by 0 bases and J by 5 bases, with 14 bases between them. Germline-derived CDR1 and CDR2 are SGHRS and YFSETQ. CDR3 region: CASSLDTRGKYGYTF. CDR3 coding DNA: TGCGCCAGCAGCTTGGATACCAGGGGAAAGTATGGCTACACCTTC.

The gene calls are TRBV12-3 or TRBV12-4 and TRBJ1-5, with no clear D. Trimming left V 4 bases short and J 5 bases short, with 6 bases between. The CDR3 is 12 residues long. This CDR3 is CASSYRDQPQHF. CDR3 nucleotide sequence: TGTGCCAGCAGTTACCGGGATCAGCCCCAGCATTTT.

This sequence joins TRBV7-9 and TRBJ1-6, with no clear D. V was pared by 3 bases and J by 19 bases, with 16 bases between. Germline CDR1 is SEHNR and CDR2 is FQNEAQ (reference sequence). The CDR3 totals 12 residues. The DNA of the CDR3 is TGTGCCAGCAGCTTGGATCGGACGGCCCCTCACTTT. The encoded protein is CASSLDRTAPHF.

This clonotype was detected ten times or more. The rearrangement joins TRBV7-9 to TRBJ2-5; the D is unclear. Germline CDR1 SEHNR, CDR2 FQNEAQ (reference sequence). The CDR3 extends over 13 amino acids. V was shortened by 3 bases and J by 4 bases, with 9 bases between the two germline ends. The CDR3 spells CASSLGGRETQYF. The CDR3 nucleotides are TGTGCCAGCAGCTTGGGTGGGCGAGAGACCCAGTACTTC.

Turning to this clonotype: The junction and the germline gene differ at one end; a read error may be behind it. The rearrangement uses TRBV12-3 or TRBV12-4 and TRBJ1-5, with a tentative D call TRBD1 (5 bases). The CDR3 has 14 amino acids. The CDR3 sequence is CASSIAGLGQPQHF. CDR3 nucleotides: TGTGCCAGCAGTATAGCAGGGTTGGGACAGCCCCAGCATTTT.

The table lists this clonotype with a few counts. The chain joins TRBV27 to TRBJ1-2; weak D call: TRBD1 (6 bases). The CDR3 runs to 15 residues. Germline loops: CDR1 MNHEY, CDR2 SMNVEV (reference sequence). V was shortened by 6 bases and J by 3 bases, with 17 bases between the two germline ends. The CDR3 DNA reads as TGTGCCAGCAGGGGGAGAGGGCAGGGGCACTATGGCTACACCTTC. Translation: CASRGRGQGHYGYTF.

This clonotype was seen a handful of times. The chain employs TRBV15 and TRBJ2-5, with 8 bases identical to TRBD2. Germline V gene sequence: CDR1 LNHNV, CDR2 YYDKDF (reference sequence). Trimming removed 3 bases from V and 5 bases from J; junction bases left unmatched: 5. This CDR3 has 14 amino acids. CDR3 sequence (DNA): TGTGCCACCAGCAGTCGGGGGGGCCTTGAGACCCAGTACTTC. Translation gives CATSSRGGLETQYF.

This clonotype was observed a few times. This chain joins TRBV28 and TRBJ1-5; D ambiguous. V lost 6 bases to trimming and J lost 7 bases, with 16 bases between them. Germline lookup yields CDR1 MDHEN and CDR2 SYDVKM. There are 14 residues in the CDR3. This CDR3 reads CASSLRSLYQPQHF. The CDR3 bases are TGTGCCAGCAGCCTCAGATCCCTATACCAGCCCCAGCATTTT.

The chain combines TRBV20-1 with TRBJ2-7, with 10 bases that match TRBD1. The CDR3 consists of 14 residues. Germline V gene lookup returns CDR1 DFQATT and CDR2 SNEGSKA (reference sequence). With 4 bases clipped from V and 3 bases from J, the junction kept 6 bases outside the gene matches. CDR3 sequence (DNA): TGCAGTGCTACTGGGCGGGACAGGGGCTACGAGCAGTACTTC. This codes for CSATGRDRGYEQYF.

This clonotype was detected only a few times. The CDR3 protein is CASSQTGTPDQPQHF. In nucleotides, the CDR3 is TGCGCCAGCAGCCAAACCGGGACGCCAGATCAGCCCCAGCATTTT. The chain has TRBV4-1 and TRBJ1-5, with D perhaps TRBD1 (5 bases). The V end lost 2 bases, the J end lost 5 bases, and 13 bases lay between the germline ends. CDR3 length: 15 amino acids. Germline V gives CDR1 MGHRA, CDR2 YSYEKL.

This clonotype has just a few counts. The rearrangement links TRBV4-3 to TRBJ2-5, with D perhaps matching TRBD2 (7 bases). Germline V gene sequence: CDR1 LGHNA, CDR2 YSLEER. V lost 1 base and J lost 5, with 17 bases in between. This CDR3 comprises 16 residues. The CDR3 DNA reads TGCGCCAGCAGCCAAGGCCCGGGGGGCCCGGGGGAGACCCAGTACTTC. Translated, it gives CASSQGPGGPGETQYF.

This clonotype was counted many times. The V call is TRBV3-1, the J call TRBJ2-5, with 8 bases fitting TRBD2. The germline CDR1 and CDR2 sequences are LGHDT and YNNKEL (reference sequence). CDR3 length: 18 amino acids. The junction had 16 bases not matched to a gene; V was cut back by 3 bases and J by 4 bases. CDR3 region: CASSHLMTGGVSSETQYF. CDR3 nucleotides: TGTGCCAGCAGCCACCTGATGACGGGGGGGGTCTCGTCAGAGACCCAGTACTTC.

This clonotype was recorded at least ten times. The chain uses TRBV18 and TRBJ2-5, with D possibly being TRBD2 (6 bases). Germline CDR1 and CDR2: KGHSH and LQKENI. Deletions cut 3 bases from V and 1 base from J, with 9 bases between. The CDR3 runs 14 residues. CDR3 protein: CASSPRTIQETQYF. CDR3 DNA: TGTGCCAGCTCACCTCGGACTATCCAAGAGACCCAGTACTTC.

This clonotype was detected only a few times. The chain is built from TRBV20-1 and TRBJ2-7; the D is unclear. The CDR3 totals 11 residues. Looked up from germline, CDR1 is DFQATT and CDR2 is SNEGSKA (reference sequence). V was pared by 0 bases and J by 4 bases, with 4 bases between. CDR3 in DNA: TGCAGTGCTAGAGATGTTTACGAGCAGTACTTC. Translated: CSARDVYEQYF.

The rearrangement uses TRBV9 and TRBJ1-2, with TRBD1 matching 9 bases. There are 14 residues in the CDR3. V dropped 7 bases and J dropped 2; count of bases not matched to a gene: 6. The germline CDR1 and CDR2 sequences are SGDLS and YYNGEE. CDR3 nucleotides: TGTGCCAGCGCTCTAGACAGGGGGAACTATGGCTACACCTTC. Protein sequence: CASALDRGNYGYTF.

This clonotype was observed a handful of times. The chain joins TRBV20-1 to TRBJ1-6; D is unclear. V was pared by 5 bases and J by 0 bases, with 17 bases between. The CDR3 totals 17 residues. Germline V CDR1 and CDR2: DFQATT, SNEGSKA (reference sequence). This chain's CDR3 is CSAPGRRWASYNSPLHF. DNA for the CDR3: TGCAGTGCTCCGGGCCGTCGTTGGGCCTCCTATAATTCACCCCTCCACTTT.

The chain combines TRBV12-3 or TRBV12-4 with TRBJ1-1; 7 bases agree with TRBD1. The trim removed 6 bases at V and 3 bases at J, leaving 4 bases unmatched. The CDR3 is 13 amino acids. CDR3 sequence (DNA): TGTGCCAGCAGGCCTACAGGGGACACTGAAGCTTTCTTT. This translates into CASRPTGDTEAFF.

This clonotype was recorded a few times. The chain recombines TRBV5-6 with TRBJ2-3, with a tentative D call TRBD1 (5 bases). Germline lookup yields CDR1 SGHDT and CDR2 YYEEEE. The length of the CDR3 is 14 residues. V was pared by 0 bases and J by 3 bases, with 8 bases between. CDR3 coding DNA: TGTGCCAGCAGCTTGGACAGGACGACAGATACGCAGTATTTT. The encoded protein is CASSLDRTTDTQYF.

This clonotype was recorded a few times. V is TRBV9 and J is TRBJ2-5, with D hard to call. With 0 bases removed from V and 0 bases from J, the gap between germline ends came to 9 bases. Germline loops: CDR1 SGDLS, CDR2 YYNGEE. This CDR3 has 15 amino acids. Here the CDR3 reads CASSVAPTNQETQYF. The CDR3 DNA sequence: TGTGCCAGCAGCGTAGCGCCGACGAACCAAGAGACCCAGTACTTC.

This clonotype was recorded a few times. The V call is TRBV7-2, the J call TRBJ1-1; tentative D call: TRBD1 (5 bases). The CDR3 length is 13 residues. CDR1 and CDR2 (germline): SGHTA, FQGNSA. V lost 3 bases and J lost 6, with 11 bases in between. CDR3 bases: TGTGCCAGCAGCTTTCGGAGGGGACCTGAAGCTTTCTTT. Translated: CASSFRRGPEAFF.